This entry lists 24 T cell receptor beta chains sequenced from one sample in a study of blood T cell repertoires in COVID-19. TCRdb's table, derived via immunoSEQ multiplex PCR, lists solely in-frame clones and lacks some. This sample has fewer than 250,000 clones, with roughly nine tenths found just once. Input material: peripheral blood. The receptors come from a man aged 25 to 40 with acute or convalescent COVID-19.

This chain links TRBV6-1 with TRBJ1-2; D gene ambiguous. The CDR3 has 16 residues. Trimming pared 2 bases from V and 6 bases from J, leaving 19 bases between. CDR1 MNHNS and CDR2 SASEGT come from the germline V gene. Written as DNA, the CDR3 is TGTGCCAGCAGTGAAACCTGGTTAGGAGGGTTAGATGGCTACACCTTC. This encodes CASSETWLGGLDGYTF.

The chain links TRBV13 to TRBJ2-1; D might be TRBD1 (5 bases). Trimming pared 1 base from V and 0 bases from J, leaving 16 bases between. Germline lookup yields CDR1 PRHDT and CDR2 FYEKMQ (reference sequence). This CDR3 contains 18 residues. CDR3 sequence (DNA): TGTGCCAGCAGCTTAGAGCCCCTCGCAGGGCCCTCCTACAATGAGCAGTTCTTC. Its protein product is CASSLEPLAGPSYNEQFF. The full variable domain, completed using reference TRBV13 and TRBJ2-1, is AAGVIQSPRHLIKEKRETATLKCYPIPRHDTVYWYQQGPGQDPQFLISFYEKMQSDKGSIPDRFSAQQFSDYHSELNMSSLELGDSALYFCASSLEPLAGPSYNEQFFGPGTRLTVL.

Turning to this clone: The junction shows a germline mismatch at one end, possibly a read error. The chain is built from TRBV10-1 and TRBJ1-4; a weak D match, TRBD1 (6 bases). This CDR3 comprises 13 residues. CDR1 and CDR2 (germline): WNHNN, SYGVQD (reference sequence). The chain's CDR3 is CASSGNSGRGLIF. In nucleotides, the CDR3 is TGCGCCAGCAGTGGAAATTCGGGCAGGGGATTGATTTTT.

The J gene is TRBJ1-6, the V gene TRBV6-5; D not resolved. The CDR3 is made up of 14 amino acids. V lost 5 bases and J lost 4, with 9 bases in between. Germline V CDR1 and CDR2: MNHEY, SVGAGI. This chain's CDR3 is CASSRQRYNSPLHF. The DNA for the CDR3 is TGTGCCAGCAGTCGCCAGAGGTATAATTCACCCCTCCACTTT.

Turning to this clone: At one end, the junction sequence differs from germline, possibly due to a read error. V is TRBV7-8 and J is TRBJ1-5; D gene unclear. The CDR3 runs to 16 residues. Germline V gene sequence: CDR1 SGHVS, CDR2 FQNEAQ. CDR3 sequence: CASSLASRSNNQPQHF. The CDR3 DNA is TGTGCCAGCAGCCTAGCGTCCAGGTCGAACAATCAGCCCCAGCATTTT.

The genes are TRBV3-1 (or the pseudogene TRBV3-2) and TRBJ1-4; a possible D gene is TRBD1 (6 bases). There are 14 residues in the CDR3. V was cut by 4 bases and J by 3 bases, with 9 bases left in between. Germline lookup yields CDR1 LGHDT and CDR2 YNNKEL (reference sequence). For the CDR3, the DNA is TGTGCCAGCAGCCGAGGACAGCCTAATGAAAAACTGTTTTTT. This translates into CASSRGQPNEKLFF.

The chain joins TRBV29-1 to TRBJ2-2; D is undetermined. Per the germline V gene, CDR1 is SQVTM and CDR2 is ANQGSEA. V lost 3 bases to trimming and J lost 1 base, with 6 bases between them. The CDR3 consists of 13 residues. For the CDR3, the DNA is TGCAGCGTTGACAGAATGAACACCGGGGAGCTGTTTTTT. Protein: CSVDRMNTGELFF.

The sample holds a few counts of this clone. The CDR3 loop is CASSGPTDTQYF. As DNA, the CDR3 is TGTGCCAGCTCAGGGCCGACAGATACGCAGTATTTT. The chain joins TRBV11-2 to TRBJ2-3; D possibly corresponds to TRBD1 (5 bases). The CDR3 sequence is 12 residues long. Germline lookup yields CDR1 SGHAT and CDR2 FQNNGV. Deletions cut 8 bases from V and 3 bases from J, with 9 bases between.

The chain combines TRBV2 with TRBJ1-1; no definite D call. Germline CDR1 is SNHLY and CDR2 is FYNNEI. The V gene lost 5 bases and the J gene lost 5 bases, with 12 bases spanning the gap. The CDR3 totals 13 residues. CDR3 amino acids: CASSFTTVTEAFF. In nucleotides, the CDR3 is TGTGCCAGCAGTTTTACAACAGTGACTGAAGCTTTCTTT.

The chain is built from TRBV11-2 and TRBJ1-2; the match to TRBD1 covers 7 bases. There are 14 residues in the CDR3. J was trimmed by 3 bases and V by 3 bases; bases with no gene match: 4. CDR1 is SGHAT, CDR2 FQNNGV, per germline. The CDR3, as DNA: TGTGCCAGCAGCTTGGACAGGTTCTACTATGGCTACACCTTC. This translates into CASSLDRFYYGYTF. The full variable domain, rest sourced from reference TRBV11-2 and TRBJ1-2, is EAGVAQSPRYKIIEKRQSVAFWCNPISGHATLYWYQQILGQGPKLLIQFQNNGVVDDSQLPKDRFSAERLKGVDSTLKIQPAKLEDSAVYLCASSLDRFYYGYTFGSGTRLTVV.

A word on this clone: At one end the junction does not follow the germline gene, possibly because of a read error. The rearrangement uses TRBV28 and TRBJ1-5; TRBD1 matches 8 bases. Germline-derived CDR1 and CDR2 are MDHEN and SYDVKM. The CDR3 has 12 residues. The CDR3 protein is CASGTGNRPQHF. CDR3 nucleotide sequence: TGTGCCAGCGGGACAGGTAATCGGCCCCAGCATTTT.

This clone has only a few counts. The chain is built from TRBV19 and TRBJ1-6, with no clear D. The CDR3 totals 16 residues. CDR1 is LNHDA and CDR2 is SQIVND in the germline V gene (reference sequence). The V and J ends lost 6 bases and 9 bases respectively, with 21 bases between them. The CDR3 nucleotides read TGTGCCAGTAGCCCCCTTCACCGGGGAATTTCTTCACCCCTCCACTTT. This gives the protein CASSPLHRGISSPLHF.

The chain joins TRBV5-1 to TRBJ2-7; D may be TRBD1 (5 bases). There are 11 residues in the CDR3. The ends were cut back, 0 bases at V and 13 bases at J, with 11 bases in the middle. Per germline, CDR1 SGHRS and CDR2 YFSETQ. CDR3 sequence: CASSLDRYVYF. Written as DNA, the CDR3 is TGCGCCAGCAGCTTGGACAGGTATGTCTACTTC.

The chain recombines TRBV19 with TRBJ2-7; the D is unclear. CDR1 is LNHDA, CDR2 SQIVND, per germline (reference sequence). The CDR3 has 14 amino acids. Trimming pared 9 bases from V and 4 bases from J, leaving 19 bases between. The CDR3 DNA sequence: TGTGCCAGCTCCCCCCGCCTGGCAGGATACGAGCAGTACTTC. Translated, it gives CASSPRLAGYEQYF.

This rearrangement joins TRBV18 to TRBJ1-1; 7 nucleotides line up with TRBD1. V gave up 5 bases and J gave up 0 bases; unmatched junction bases: 6. CDR3 length: 15 residues. Germline CDR1 and CDR2: KGHSH and LQKENI. CDR3: CASSETGFMNTEAFF. CDR3 in DNA: TGTGCCAGCTCAGAGACAGGGTTCATGAACACTGAAGCTTTCTTT.

The chain employs TRBV28 and TRBJ1-2; perhaps TRBD1 as D (6 bases). Trimming removed 6 bases at V and 4 bases at J, with 18 bases between. This CDR3 spans 15 amino acids. Germline V gene lookup returns CDR1 MDHEN and CDR2 SYDVKM. This CDR3 reads CASSPGQPNFYGYTF. CDR3 nucleotide sequence: TGTGCCAGCAGCCCAGGACAGCCTAATTTCTATGGCTACACCTTC.

The gene calls are TRBV30 and TRBJ1-2, with TRBD1 identical over 7 bases. Germline CDR1 is GTSNPN and CDR2 is SVGIG (reference sequence). The CDR3 covers 12 residues. Trimming took 3 bases from V and 7 from J; bases not matched to a gene: 5. CDR3 region: CAWRRQGGGYTF. The CDR3 nucleotides are TGTGCCTGGAGAAGACAGGGCGGTGGCTACACCTTC.

The chain joins TRBV7-6 to TRBJ2-5; D call uncertain. The CDR3 is 11 residues long. With 5 bases removed from V and 3 bases from J, the gap between germline ends came to 4 bases. CDR1 SGHVS and CDR2 FNYEAQ come from the germline V gene. The CDR3 DNA follows: TGTGCCAGCAGCCGTGAAGAGACCCAGTACTTC. Translation gives CASSREETQYF.

This chain connects TRBV28 to TRBJ1-2, with 11 bases identical to TRBD1. The CDR3 totals 16 residues. V dropped 6 bases and J dropped 4; count of bases not matched to a gene: 10. Germline CDR1 reads MDHEN; CDR2 reads SYDVKM. The DNA for the CDR3 is TGTGCCAGCAGCGTTCGGACAGGGGGCTCTAGCTATGGCTACACCTTC. This sequence encodes CASSVRTGGSSYGYTF.

The chain links TRBV2 to TRBJ1-5; D is perhaps TRBD1 (5 bases). V shed 7 bases and J shed 4 bases, with 14 bases lying between them. The CDR3 has 14 amino acids. Per the germline V gene, CDR1 is SNHLY and CDR2 is FYNNEI. CDR3 protein: CASKRRGENQPQHF. The DNA for the CDR3 is TGTGCCAGCAAAAGGAGGGGCGAAAATCAGCCCCAGCATTTT.

This clone was recorded only once. V is TRBV30 and J is TRBJ1-5; D is uncertain. Germline loops: CDR1 GTSNPN, CDR2 SVGIG (reference sequence). Trimming removed 0 bases from V and 5 bases from J, with 14 bases in between. The CDR3 has 15 residues. The CDR3 reads CAWSVGGRNYQPQHF. CDR3 sequence (DNA): TGTGCCTGGAGTGTAGGAGGGAGAAACTATCAGCCCCAGCATTTT.

The chain links TRBV5-5 to TRBJ2-5; TRBD1 is a possible D gene (5 bases). CDR1 and CDR2 from the germline V gene are SGHKS and YYEKEE (reference sequence). This CDR3 comprises 13 residues. Trimming stripped 2 bases from V and 5 bases from J, with 10 bases between. The CDR3 sequence: CASSFQGYETQYF. Written as DNA, the CDR3 is TGTGCCAGCAGCTTTCAGGGATACGAGACCCAGTACTTC.

This chain joins TRBV28 and TRBJ2-5; D gene ambiguous. The V gene's germline CDR1 is MDHEN and CDR2 SYDVKM. The CDR3 has 13 residues. Trimming pared 5 bases from V and 4 bases from J, leaving 11 bases between. CDR3 sequence: CASSDAGSETQYF. DNA for the CDR3: TGTGCCAGCAGTGATGCAGGTTCAGAGACCCAGTACTTC. The complete variable domain, with remaining parts taken from reference TRBV28 and TRBJ2-5, reads DVKVTQSSRYLVKRTGEKVFLECVQDMDHENMFWYRQDPGLGLRLIYFSYDVKMKEKGDIPEGYSVSREKKERFSLILESASTNQTSMYLCASSDAGSETQYFGPGTRLLVL.

This clone was seen once. The V call is TRBV28, the J call TRBJ1-6; 7 positions match TRBD1. This CDR3 region has 16 residues. V lost 6 bases and J lost 6; bases outside the gene matches: 11. Germline loops: CDR1 MDHEN, CDR2 SYDVKM. The DNA for the CDR3 is TGTGCCAGCAGATCACTTCGACAGGGAGGTAATTCACCCCTCCACTTT. Encoded protein: CASRSLRQGGNSPLHF.